This TCR beta chain was sequenced in a study of T-cell reconstitution after alpha-beta-depleted transplantation in children (dated by TCRdb to about 2016). About the full investigation: Using TCR repertoire profiling, the study quantitatively followed how T-cell immune reconstitution unfolded in children after TCRalphabeta/CD19-depleted allogeneic hematopoietic cell transplantation. Here is what the overall study found, with its caveats: Over the following months the frequencies of hyperexpanded clones went down, and after one year T-cell counts and TCRbeta diversity were mostly credited to newly produced T cells. In some patients, the high TCRbeta diversity seen at day 60 was put down to recipient T cells and intrathymic progenitors that had survived conditioning. The apparently early recovery of alphabetaT-cell counts about two months after transplant reportedly depended on only several hundred rapidly expanded clones that came from non-depleted graft cells.

Trimming accounts for 0 bases at V and 7 bases at J, while the number of junction bases matched to no gene is 12. The CDR3 has 18 amino acids, counting the end cysteine and phenylalanine. Only the CDR3 region is kept as DNA, spanning 54 bases read in frame from base 1. CDR1 and CDR2 are read off the germline V gene as LGHNA and YSLEER. According to the study, the label for this sample's treatment or condition signals: allogeneic hematopoietic cell transplantation with graft depleted of TCRalphabeta T cells and CD19 B cells. The children who served as transplant recipients had been given grafts of TCRalphabeta/CD19-depleted allogeneic hematopoietic cells. Library construction relied on PCR. Sequencing was performed on an Illumina HiSeq 2500. Molecular barcoding was employed in the preparation of TCR libraries, with unique molecular identifiers being used to normalize TCRbeta repertoire quantification. TCRdb reran the public reads through fastp at Q25 and MiXCR, keeping productive beta chains. Rows matching on CDR3 protein sequence are summarized as one entry with the most common DNA and genes. The sample table shows more than 300,000 distinct CDR3 sequences, and around 15% are seen once. Clones ranked in the top ten supply roughly two fifths of the sample.

Comments on this clonotype: It lacks a known antigen. It has no much larger one-base neighbor in the sample; base qualities were not kept.

The chain was built from TRBV4-3 and TRBJ1-6; TRBD1 agrees with 7 junctional bases. The specimen was PBMCs, mostly from graft donor cells, collected 360 days after TCRalphabeta/CD19-depleted stem cell transplant. This TCR was recovered from a male patient aged 2-15 years who had a stem cell transplant for acute lymphoblastic leukemia, so the T cells may come from the graft donor. The CDR3 region: CASSQDWTGQGVNSPLHF. The bases are TGCGCCAGCAGCCAAGATTGGACGGGGCAGGGGGTCAATTCACCCCTCCACTTT.